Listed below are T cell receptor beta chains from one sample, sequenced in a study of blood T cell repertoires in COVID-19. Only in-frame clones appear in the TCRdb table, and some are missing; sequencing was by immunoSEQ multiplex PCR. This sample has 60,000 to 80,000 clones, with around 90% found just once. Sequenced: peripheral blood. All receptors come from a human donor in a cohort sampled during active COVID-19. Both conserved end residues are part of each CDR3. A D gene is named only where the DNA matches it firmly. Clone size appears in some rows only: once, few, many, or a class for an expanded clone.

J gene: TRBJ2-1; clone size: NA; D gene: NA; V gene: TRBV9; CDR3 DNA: TGTGCCAGCAGCGTGAGGAAGGTGGGCAATGAGCAGTTCTTC; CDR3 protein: CASSVRKVGNEQFF
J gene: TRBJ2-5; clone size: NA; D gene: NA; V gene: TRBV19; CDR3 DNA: TGTGCCAGTAAAGGTGGTCCGGGGAGGGAGACCCAGTACTTC; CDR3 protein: CASKGGPGRETQYF
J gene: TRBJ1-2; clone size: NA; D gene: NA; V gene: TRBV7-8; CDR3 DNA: TGTGCCAGCTCCCTGGGACGGAGGGTTCCTTATGGCTACACCTTC; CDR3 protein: CASSLGRRVPYGYTF
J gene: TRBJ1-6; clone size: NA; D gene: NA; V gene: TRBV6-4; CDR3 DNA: TGTGCCAGCAGTGACGGGCAGTATAATTCACCCCTCCACTTT; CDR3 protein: CASSDGQYNSPLHF
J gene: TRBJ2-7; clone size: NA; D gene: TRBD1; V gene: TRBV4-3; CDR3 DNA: TGCGCCAGCAGCCACCAGTCGACAGGGTCGACCTACGAGCAGTACTTC; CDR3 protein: CASSHQSTGSTYEQYF
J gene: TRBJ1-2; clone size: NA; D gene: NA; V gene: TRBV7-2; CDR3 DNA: TGTGCCAGCAGCTTAGGGGGGCTGGGCTATGGCTACACCTTC; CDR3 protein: CASSLGGLGYGYTF
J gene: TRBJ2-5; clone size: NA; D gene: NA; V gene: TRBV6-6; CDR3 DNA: TGTGCCAGCAGCCAAATGGTCCAGGAGACCCAGTACTTC; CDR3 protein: CASSQMVQETQYF
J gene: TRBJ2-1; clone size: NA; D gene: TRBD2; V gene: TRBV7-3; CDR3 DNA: TGTGCCAGCAGCTTCGGACTAGCGGGAGTCAATGAGCAGTTCTTC; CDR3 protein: CASSFGLAGVNEQFF
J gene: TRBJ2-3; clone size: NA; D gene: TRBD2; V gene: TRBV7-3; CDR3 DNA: TGTGCCAGCAGCTTAAACCCCCCTGGGAAGCGGGGAAGGATGGGGACAGATACGCAGTATTTT; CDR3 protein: CASSLNPPGKRGRMGTDTQYF
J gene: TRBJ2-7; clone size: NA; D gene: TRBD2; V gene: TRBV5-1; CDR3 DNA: TGCGCCAGCAGCTTGTATAGCGGGGAACTCTACGAGCAGTACTTC; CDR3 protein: CASSLYSGELYEQYF
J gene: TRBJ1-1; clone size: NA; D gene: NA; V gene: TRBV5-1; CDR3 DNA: TGCGCCAGCAGCTTGGTTGGGGGGGAGAACACTGAAGCTTTCTTT; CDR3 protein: CASSLVGGENTEAFF
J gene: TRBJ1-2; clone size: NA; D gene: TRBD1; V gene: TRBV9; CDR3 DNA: TGTGCCAGCAGCGTTCAAGACAGGGGGAATGGCTACACCTTC; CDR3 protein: CASSVQDRGNGYTF
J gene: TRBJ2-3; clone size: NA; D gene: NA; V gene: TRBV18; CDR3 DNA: TGTGCCAGCTCACCCTTCACAGATACGCAGTATTTT; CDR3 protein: CASSPFTDTQYF
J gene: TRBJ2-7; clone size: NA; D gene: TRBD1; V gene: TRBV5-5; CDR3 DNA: TGTGCCAGCAGCCTAAGGACAGGGTTCGACGAGCAGTACTTC; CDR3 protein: CASSLRTGFDEQYF
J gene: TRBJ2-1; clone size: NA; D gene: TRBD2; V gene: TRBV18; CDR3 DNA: TGTGCCAGCTCACCACCGGCTAGCGGGGGGGCCAGCTCCTACAATGAGCAGTTCTTC; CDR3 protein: CASSPPASGGASSYNEQFF
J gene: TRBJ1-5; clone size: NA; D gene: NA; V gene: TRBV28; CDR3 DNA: TGTGCCAGCGGACACCCCCCCAAACAGCCCCAGCATTTT; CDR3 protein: CASGHPPKQPQHF
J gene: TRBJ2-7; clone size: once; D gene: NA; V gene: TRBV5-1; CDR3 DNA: TGCGCCAGCAGCTTGACCGAAGGGGGAGCCTACGAGCAGTACTTC; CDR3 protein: CASSLTEGGAYEQYF
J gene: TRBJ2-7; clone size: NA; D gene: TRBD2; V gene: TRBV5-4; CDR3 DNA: TGTGCCAGCAGCTCGACTAGCGGGGGGCCATACGAGCAGTACTTC; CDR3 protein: CASSSTSGGPYEQYF
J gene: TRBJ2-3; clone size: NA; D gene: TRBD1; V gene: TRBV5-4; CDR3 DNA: TGTGCCAGCAGCTTCCCTAGAGACAGGGGCGCAAATACGCAGTATTTT; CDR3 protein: CASSFPRDRGANTQYF
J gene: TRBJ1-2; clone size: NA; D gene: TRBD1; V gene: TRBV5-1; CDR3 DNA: TGCGCCAGCAGCTTGGCACAGAATAGACAGGGGGCTTACTATGGCTACACCTTC; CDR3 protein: CASSLAQNRQGAYYGYTF
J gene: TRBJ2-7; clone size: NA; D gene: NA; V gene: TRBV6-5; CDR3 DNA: TGTGCCAGCATGAGGGCAGGGGTGGGGGAGCAGTACTTC; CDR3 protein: CASMRAGVGEQYF
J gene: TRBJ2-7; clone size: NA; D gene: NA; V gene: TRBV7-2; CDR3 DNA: TGTGCCAGCAGCTCATGGGCCTCCTACGAGCAGTACTTC; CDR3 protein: CASSSWASYEQYF
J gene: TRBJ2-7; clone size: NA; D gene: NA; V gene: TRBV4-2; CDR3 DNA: TGTGCCAGCAGCCAACAACAAGATGGCGGGGTCTCCTACGAGCAGTACTTC; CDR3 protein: CASSQQQDGGVSYEQYF
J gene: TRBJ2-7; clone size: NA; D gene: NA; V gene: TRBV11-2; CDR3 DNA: TGTGCCAGCAGCTGGGGACAAAGCTACGAGCAGTACTTC; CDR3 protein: CASSWGQSYEQYF